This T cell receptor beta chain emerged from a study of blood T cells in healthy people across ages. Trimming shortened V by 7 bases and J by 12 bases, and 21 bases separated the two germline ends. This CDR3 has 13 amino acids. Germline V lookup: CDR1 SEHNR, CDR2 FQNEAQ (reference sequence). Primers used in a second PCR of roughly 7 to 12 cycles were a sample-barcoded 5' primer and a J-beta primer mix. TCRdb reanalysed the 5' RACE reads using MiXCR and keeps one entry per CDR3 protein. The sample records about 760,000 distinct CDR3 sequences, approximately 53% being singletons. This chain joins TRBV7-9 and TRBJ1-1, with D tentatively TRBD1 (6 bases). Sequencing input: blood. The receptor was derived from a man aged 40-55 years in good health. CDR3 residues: CASKPPNREGTFF. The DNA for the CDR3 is TGTGCCAGCAAGCCCCCCAACAGGGAGGGGACTTTCTTT.